A selection of T cell receptor beta chains follows, all from one sample in a study of beta chain features in type 1 diabetes. Here immunoSEQ multiplex PCR was the method, and the copy in TCRdb shows in-frame clones only, minus some. The table has some 160,000 clones, 6.5% to 10% seen once. What was sequenced was central memory CD4+ T cells from blood. The receptors here all came from a woman aged 18-29 years with type 1 diabetes. CDR3s include the opening cysteine and the closing phenylalanine or tryptophan. Fields, in order: V gene, clone size, D gene, CDR3 protein. The D gene is left open where the match is weak. Size values are once, few and many counts, or a class for expanded clones, and some rows have none.

TRBV7-9,-,-,CASSSWSSGGELFF
TRBV9,few,-,CASSVGLEPDTQYF
TRBV14,-,TRBD2,CASSPLGLAGVLDTQYF
TRBV14,-,-,CASSLRGNYGYTF
TRBV6-6,few,-,CASTSLSNQPQHF
TRBV11-2,few,-,CASGHGGAYEQYF
TRBV5-1,many,TRBD1,CASSWGTGGDTQYF
TRBV28,-,TRBD1,CASKGGGTGNYEQYF
TRBV10-3,-,TRBD1,CAIGSGQDSTRQYF
TRBV7-2,-,-,CASSSNPTIVLDKQYF
TRBV7-2,-,-,CASSLDRNTGELFF
TRBV5-4,-,-,CASSPPTQGTGRIYGYTF
TRBV6-5,few,TRBD1,CASSSPTGTGYEQYF
TRBV7-2,few,-,CASSLQGTDTQYF
TRBV28,few,TRBD2,CASSSSLAGVNEQFF
TRBV18,-,-,CASSSGLRDTIYF
TRBV4-3,-,-,CASSQDSHGGYTF
TRBV7-2,few,-,CASSLGPYQASNYGYTF
TRBV10-2,few,TRBD1,CASSLDRATEAFF
TRBV27,-,-,CASSLTGVWGYTF
TRBV11-2,-,TRBD1,CASSLRTGLNTGELFF
TRBV30,-,-,CAWQNDNTDQPQHF
TRBV27,-,TRBD2,CASSILTSGVMQETQYF
TRBV9,-,TRBD1,CASSGRGQARSGANVLTF
TRBV11-2,-,TRBD1,CASNRQGSGTQYF
TRBV30,few,-,CAWKKGTGELFF
TRBV19,-,-,CASSIDPRTASAFF
TRBV7-9,-,TRBD1,CASSAGQGDYGYTF
TRBV5-6,few,-,CASSLWTHEQFF
TRBV4-3,few,-,CASSQDQRGGYTF
TRBV4-3,few,-,CASSQEGVDDEQFF
TRBV7-9,-,-,CASSSSGGNQPQHF
TRBV7-2,few,-,CASSDGGGAPTDTQYF
TRBV15,-,TRBD1,CATSPDRGYTDTQYF
TRBV10-3,-,-,CAISEPTRGYTF
TRBV7-9,few,-,CASRKGGTGELFF
TRBV5-6,few,-,CASSQARLSYTF
TRBV7-3,few,TRBD1,CASSPGQGSGEQYF
TRBV10-3,few,TRBD1,CAISDRDREDTQYF
TRBV6-1,-,TRBD1,CASSDRGLVEETQYF
TRBV12-5,few,TRBD2,CASDRGGADTQYF
TRBV5-4,few,TRBD1,CASSAQGVDEKLFF
TRBV4-3,few,TRBD1,CASSQDRQGVRNEQFF
TRBV29-1,-,TRBD1,CSVDRDRERGGSFF
TRBV4-3,few,TRBD2,CASSQESGLAAYNEQFF
TRBV27,-,TRBD2,CASSPSGRYTDTQYF
TRBV5-1,-,TRBD2,CASSFLLAGDGNEQFF
TRBV18,few,TRBD1,CASSPGTGGLNTEAFF
TRBV9,few,-,CASSVDVNQPQHF
TRBV29-1,few,TRBD2,CSVARLAGQETQYF
TRBV18,few,TRBD1,CASSPRTGVDEQFF
TRBV6-6,-,-,CASSSEDQPQHF
TRBV11-2,few,TRBD1,CASSRGGDPYGYTF
TRBV18,-,-,CASSRGAQETQYF
TRBV4-3,few,-,CASSQDLAGISGNTIYF